One and the same sample provided the 9 T cell receptor beta chains below, sequenced in a study of T cell repertoires in cytomegalovirus infection. TCRdb independently ran MiXCR on the reads; one entry per CDR3 protein. The sample records around 170,000 distinct CDR3 sequences, about 15% being singletons. Material: PBMCs. Every receptor here comes from a human donor in good health (CMV status not recorded). Some clones in this sample may be carry-over from other donors' samples.

This clonotype was seen at least ten times. The gene calls are TRBV28 and TRBJ2-1, with D possibly matching TRBD1 (5 bases). With 3 bases removed from V and 12 bases from J, the gap between germline ends came to 9 bases. The germline V gene has CDR1 MDHEN and CDR2 SYDVKM. The CDR3 consists of 11 residues. CDR3 coding DNA: TGTGCCAGCAGTTTGGGGCTTGGGCAGTTCTTC. This gives the protein CASSLGLGQFF.

This clonotype was observed at least ten times. The J gene is TRBJ2-2, the V gene TRBV10-3; 9 bases align to TRBD2. Germline CDR1 reads ENHRY; CDR2 reads SYGVKD. CDR3 length: 18 amino acids. The J segment lost 5 bases and the V segment lost 7 bases, leaving 17 bases of the junction unmatched. The CDR3 loop is CAIKTAPGLAGLTGELFF. As DNA, the CDR3 is TGTGCCATCAAAACGGCTCCGGGGCTAGCGGGGCTAACCGGGGAGCTGTTTTTT.

This clonotype was detected a few times. The rearrangement joins TRBV2 to TRBJ2-4; 7 positions agree with TRBD2. J was trimmed by 4 bases and V by 5 bases; bases with no gene match: 8. The germline CDR1 and CDR2 sequences are SNHLY and FYNNEI. CDR3 length: 15 amino acids. The chain's CDR3 is CASSWGGRLKNIQYF. As DNA, the CDR3 is TGTGCCAGCAGTTGGGGGGGACGGCTAAAAAACATTCAGTACTTC.

This clonotype was counted only a few times. The gene calls are TRBV30 and TRBJ2-5; D is unclear. The CDR3 has 13 residues. Trimming removed 2 bases at V and 1 base at J, with 8 bases between. Germline assignment: CDR1 GTSNPN and CDR2 SVGIG (reference sequence). CDR3: CAWSPSLQETQYF. In DNA form, the CDR3 reads TGTGCCTGGAGTCCGTCCCTCCAAGAGACCCAGTACTTC.

This clonotype was seen only a few times. V usage is TRBV3-1 and J usage is TRBJ2-1; 7 bases are shared with TRBD1. This CDR3 contains 14 residues. Germline V gene lookup returns CDR1 LGHDT and CDR2 YNNKEL (reference sequence). V dropped 1 base and J dropped 10; count of bases not matched to a gene: 7. In DNA, the CDR3 is TGTGCCAGCAGCCAAGGACGTTTGGGACAGGAGCAGTTCTTC. Its protein product is CASSQGRLGQEQFF.

This clonotype came up many times. The V call is TRBV7-8, the J call TRBJ1-6, with no clear D. Germline CDR1 SGHVS, CDR2 FQNEAQ. The CDR3 is 13 residues long. V was trimmed by 3 bases and J by 3 bases, leaving 3 bases between them. CDR3 bases: TGTGCCAGCAGCTTGGACTATAATTCACCCCTCCACTTT. This sequence encodes CASSLDYNSPLHF.

The DNA of the CDR3 is TGTGCCAGCAGCCAAGATATCCGGGAGGGAGGCACAGATACGCAGTATTTT. Its translation is CASSQDIREGGTDTQYF. The chain recombines TRBV14 with TRBJ2-3, with TRBD2 matching 8 bases. This CDR3 has 17 residues. Germline V gene data show CDR1 as SGHDN and CDR2 as FVKESK. With 0 bases clipped from V and 1 base from J, the junction kept 6 bases outside the gene matches.

In its sample, this clonotype was seen a few times. The chain links TRBV2 to TRBJ2-1, with TRBD2 matching over 11 bases. V gave up 6 bases and J gave up 2 bases; unmatched junction bases: 3. This CDR3 is built from 15 residues. Germline CDR1 reads SNHLY; CDR2 reads FYNNEI. This CDR3 is CASRRLAGPYNEQFF. CDR3 coding DNA: TGTGCCAGCAGACGACTAGCGGGGCCCTACAATGAGCAGTTCTTC.

This clonotype was seen at least ten times. The V gene is TRBV7-8, the J gene TRBJ2-7; 8 bases fit TRBD2. J lost 6 bases, V lost 3 bases, and 7 bases had no gene match. The CDR3 is 14 amino acids. Germline loops: CDR1 SGHVS, CDR2 FQNEAQ. CDR3 region: CASSFRAAGGEQYF. Written as DNA, the CDR3 is TGTGCCAGCAGCTTCCGGGCGGCGGGAGGCGAGCAGTACTTC.